This is a list of T cell receptor beta chains from one sample in a study of blood T cell repertoires in COVID-19. The assay was immunoSEQ multiplex PCR, and TCRdb's table has in-frame clones only and misses some. Among around 180,000 clones listed, 88% were seen once. The sample consisted of peripheral blood. These receptors were taken from a man aged 60 to 69 with acute or convalescent COVID-19. The CDR3 runs from the conserved cysteine through the conserved F or W. Each record gives: D gene, J gene, clone size, V gene, CDR3 protein, CDR3 DNA. The D gene is left open where the match is weak. Part of the rows lack a size; the others show once, few, many or a class for expanded clones.

TRBD2 TRBJ2-2 . TRBV11-2 CASSFLAGVGTGELFF TGTGCCAGCAGCTTCTTAGCGGGAGTGGGAACCGGGGAGCTGTTTTTT
TRBD1 TRBJ1-1 . TRBV19 CASRTGVYTEAFF TGTGCCAGTAGGACAGGGGTGTACACTGAAGCTTTCTTT
. TRBJ2-7 . TRBV12-3/TRBV12-4 CASTFSGSWEQYF TGTGCCAGCACTTTTAGCGGCTCGTGGGAGCAGTACTTC
. TRBJ1-2 . TRBV5-6 CASSLDRTPYGYTF TGTGCCAGCAGCTTGGACAGGACACCTTATGGCTACACCTTC
. TRBJ1-5 . TRBV19 CASSIRGGSGYQPQHF TGTGCCAGTAGTATACGGGGGGGCTCAGGTTATCAGCCCCAGCATTTT
. TRBJ1-5 . TRBV5-5 CASSLGATGNQPQHF TGTGCCAGCAGCTTGGGCGCGACAGGCAATCAGCCCCAGCATTTT
. TRBJ1-2 . TRBV6-1 CASSVPWGGFLYGYTF TGTGCCAGCAGTGTACCCTGGGGGGGGTTCCTTTATGGCTACACCTTC
. TRBJ1-2 . TRBV19 CASSSLDREGYTF TGTGCCAGTAGTTCACTGGACCGGGAGGGCTACACCTTC
. TRBJ1-4 . TRBV12-3/TRBV12-4 CASSRDSNEKLFF TGTGCCAGCAGTCGGGATTCTAATGAAAAACTGTTTTTT
. TRBJ2-7 . TRBV6-5 CASRDTSYEQYF TGTGCCAGCAGAGATACCAGCTACGAGCAGTACTTC
. TRBJ2-3 . TRBV10-3 CAVSRGDDTDTQYF TGTGCCGTCAGCAGGGGCGATGACACAGATACGCAGTATTTT
TRBD1 TRBJ2-2 . TRBV14 CASSQGQGRTGELFF TGTGCCAGCAGCCAAGGACAGGGGCGAACCGGGGAGCTGTTTTTT
. TRBJ1-5 . TRBV10-3 CAISESRDQPQHF TGTGCCATCAGTGAGTCCAGGGATCAGCCCCAGCATTTT
TRBD2 TRBJ2-5 . TRBV5-1 CASSPLAGAGETQYF TGCGCCAGCAGCCCGCTAGCGGGGGCTGGGGAGACCCAGTACTTC
. TRBJ2-1 once TRBV24-1 CATSDLRAGSNEQFF TGTGCCACCAGTGATTTAAGGGCAGGGTCAAATGAGCAGTTCTTC
TRBD1 TRBJ1-2 . TRBV7-9 CASSPQGAHYGYTF TGTGCCAGCAGCCCACAGGGGGCCCACTATGGCTACACCTTC
TRBD2 TRBJ2-7 few TRBV10-2 CASRGTSGAYEQYF TGCGCCAGCAGGGGGACTAGCGGGGCCTACGAGCAGTACTTC